This T cell receptor (beta chain) was captured by sequencing in a study of graft-versus-host responses after intestinal transplantation. The data were produced by immunoSEQ multiplex PCR, yet TCRdb's version contains in-frame clones alone and is incomplete. The table shows about 85,000 clones, with 80% to 95% occurring only once. Study-wide results and caveats: The recipient marrow held GvH clones, and some of them showed up first in ileum or blood. There was an association between peak levels of circulating GvH clones and early post-transplant HvG declines.

Of note for this clone: The antigen is not known.

The length of the CDR3 is 17 residues. V lost 2 bases to trimming and J lost 4 bases; unmatched junction nucleotides: 13. The V gene's germline CDR1 is SGHDT and CDR2 YYEEEE. The sample consisted of unstimulated CD8+ T cells sorted from spleen or lymph node cells, taken before transplant. This TCR was sampled from a human donor who was the organ donor for an intestinal transplant. The chain carries TRBV5-6 and TRBJ2-3; 7 bases agree with TRBD2. The CDR3: CASSFPGAGVGADTQYF. CDR3 nucleotides: TGTGCCAGCAGCTTCCCCGGGGCGGGAGTGGGGGCAGATACGCAGTATTTT.